This entry lists 13 T cell receptor beta chains sequenced from one sample in a study of post-analysis software for immune sequencing data. Study observations and caveats: There were five or six TRBV segments more frequent in patients than controls, and TRBV5-6, TRBV5-1 and TRBV20-1 were among them.

Unique molecular identifiers featured in each of the TCR beta cDNA libraries. TCRdb redid the calling of the PCR reads with MiXCR, one entry per CDR3 protein. This table has under 650,000 distinct CDR3 sequences, roughly 40% appearing once. Their antigens are not known. Sequences were obtained from blood. These receptors were obtained from a girl between 5 and 17 years old with multiple sclerosis.

The sample holds a few counts of this clonotype. The V call is TRBV6-1, the J call TRBJ1-5; D unclear. Trimming pared 3 bases from V and 2 bases from J, leaving 14 bases between. CDR3 length: 16 amino acids. The V gene's germline CDR1 is MNHNS and CDR2 SASEGT. DNA for the CDR3: TGTGCCAGCAGTGAGGTGATCCCCTCAGGCAATCAGCCCCAGCATTTT. Its translation is CASSEVIPSGNQPQHF.

This chain uses TRBV12-3 or TRBV12-4 with TRBJ2-5, with D perhaps being TRBD1 or TRBD2 (5 bases each). This CDR3 comprises 15 residues. V lost 1 base to trimming and J lost 1 base, with 10 bases between them. The CDR3 DNA is TGTGCCAGCAGTTTAGAGGGGACCTTCCAAGAGACCCAGTACTTC. Translation: CASSLEGTFQETQYF.

The CDR3 loop reads CSARPGLAGILYNEQFF. The CDR3 DNA reads TGCAGTGCTAGACCGGGACTAGCGGGGATCCTATACAATGAGCAGTTCTTC. The rearrangement joins TRBV20-1 to TRBJ2-1; 13 nucleotides align to TRBD2. V gave up 2 bases and J gave up 4 bases; unmatched junction bases: 8. The CDR3 consists of 17 residues. Germline V gene sequence: CDR1 DFQATT, CDR2 SNEGSKA (reference sequence).

The chain uses TRBV2 and TRBJ2-4, with D tentatively TRBD1 (6 bases). The CDR3 consists of 12 residues. CDR1 is SNHLY and CDR2 is FYNNEI in the germline V gene. V was trimmed by 6 bases and J by 8 bases, leaving 11 bases between them. CDR3 region: CASSRQEHIQYF. CDR3 DNA: TGTGCCAGCAGCAGACAGGAGCACATTCAGTACTTC.

This clonotype was detected only a few times. V usage is TRBV5-1 and J usage is TRBJ2-1; D not resolved. Per germline, CDR1 SGHRS and CDR2 YFSETQ. Trimming took 2 bases from V and 7 from J, leaving 7 bases between them. The CDR3 is 12 amino acids. CDR3 nucleotide sequence: TGCGCCAGCAGCTTTAGTCAGAATGAGCAGTTCTTC. Its protein product is CASSFSQNEQFF.

The chain combines TRBV20-1 with TRBJ1-5, with a weak D call TRBD1 (6 bases). The ends were cut back, 5 bases at V and 2 bases at J, with 10 bases in the middle. In germline, CDR1 is DFQATT, CDR2 SNEGSKA (reference sequence). The CDR3 length is 13 residues. The CDR3: CSAQGLGNQPQHF. DNA for the CDR3: TGCAGTGCTCAGGGGCTTGGCAATCAGCCCCAGCATTTT.

The rearrangement links TRBV7-9 to TRBJ1-2; D is undetermined. The CDR3 runs 13 residues. CDR1 and CDR2 (germline): SEHNR, FQNEAQ (reference sequence). V was shortened by 0 bases and J by 8 bases, with 10 bases between the two germline ends. CDR3 DNA sequence: TGTGCCAGCAGCTTAGCGGGAAGATGGGGCTACACCTTC. This codes for CASSLAGRWGYTF.

This clonotype was observed many times. This chain joins TRBV7-9 and TRBJ2-7, with D hard to call. The V and J ends lost 1 base and 2 bases respectively, with 15 bases between them. The CDR3 consists of 16 residues. Germline loops: CDR1 SEHNR, CDR2 FQNEAQ (reference sequence). Here the CDR3 DNA reads TGTGCCAGCAGCTTAGAGTTCGGACCCGTTCCCTACGAGCAGTACTTC. Protein product: CASSLEFGPVPYEQYF.

The chain employs TRBV5-1 and TRBJ2-5; D is undetermined. The V gene's germline CDR1 is SGHRS and CDR2 YFSETQ. The length of the CDR3 is 13 residues. V was cut by 1 base and J by 5 bases, with 9 bases left in between. The CDR3 here is CASSLSDLETQYF. In DNA form, the CDR3 reads TGCGCCAGCAGCTTGTCAGACCTCGAGACCCAGTACTTC.

This clonotype was found a few times. The chain employs TRBV29-1 and TRBJ2-1, with a possible D match to TRBD2 (6 bases). The CDR3 spans 12 residues. Trimming stripped 7 bases from V and 7 bases from J, with 14 bases between. In germline, CDR1 is SQVTM, CDR2 ANQGSEA. CDR3 protein: CSERRLANEQFF. CDR3 coding DNA: TGCAGCGAGAGGAGGCTAGCGAATGAGCAGTTCTTC.

The CDR3 bases are TGTGCCAGCAGCCGACTAGCCGGGGAGCTGTTTTTT. Translating gives CASSRLAGELFF. The rearrangement joins TRBV12-3 or TRBV12-4 to TRBJ2-2, with D perhaps TRBD2 (6 bases). The ends were cut back, 6 bases at V and 6 bases at J, with 8 bases in the middle. The CDR3 is 12 residues long.

This chain connects TRBV6-5 to TRBJ1-5; TRBD1 is a possible D gene (5 bases). The length of the CDR3 is 15 residues. CDR1 is MNHEY, CDR2 SVGAGI, per germline. V lost 0 bases and J lost 3, with 9 bases in between. CDR3 in DNA: TGTGCCAGCAGTTACTCACTCGGACACAATCAGCCCCAGCATTTT. Translating gives CASSYSLGHNQPQHF.

J is TRBJ1-5 and V is TRBV20-1; unclear D gene. Germline V gene sequence: CDR1 DFQATT, CDR2 SNEGSKA (reference sequence). Deletions cut 4 bases from V and 0 bases from J, with 10 bases between. The CDR3 loop spans 14 amino acids. The CDR3 DNA sequence: TGCAGTGCTAAGACCGGTAATAGCAATCAGCCCCAGCATTTT. As protein: CSAKTGNSNQPQHF.